This T cell receptor (beta chain) was observed in a study of blood T cell repertoires in COVID-19 (dated by TCRdb to the early 2020s). Turning to the overall study: Samples covering the acute and convalescent phases of COVID-19 were provided by collaborators in the United States, Italy and Spain. The material from the prospective study consisted of cDNA or gDNA derived from T cells, B-cell-depleted T cells, or PBMCs. Deeply sampled blood TCRbeta repertoires from subjects exposed to, actively infected with, or recovered from COVID-19 were included in the dataset. A freely available public database, intended as a resource for researchers studying the immune response to SARS-CoV-2, is where the repertoires were released. The samples were drawn from the first 160 participants of the ongoing ImmuneRACE study and from over 950 subjects provided by 6 global collaborators. Nearly every sample came with metadata listing a de-identified subject ID, COVID-19 status, age in years and sex. Where HLA class I and class II types were available, the types were taken from metadata supplied by the sample provider, not from assay-based typing.

The collaborating institutions used their own protocols to collect whole blood in K2EDTA tubes. For TCRbeta analysis, collaborator samples were shipped as frozen whole blood, as isolated PBMCs, or as DNA extracted from either sample type. Spanning cysteine to phenylalanine, the CDR3 consists of 12 amino acids. Only the CDR3 part of the read is kept: 36 bases, read in frame from the first base. The V end loses 2 bases and the J end loses 3 bases, and a stretch of 5 bases separates them. The germline V gene yields SGHTA for CDR1 and FQGNSA for CDR2. The full study reports these points: The amount of clinical and demographic metadata varied by source and participant and was provided uncurated.

Regarding this clone: What this receptor recognizes is not known. Base qualities were left out, and no much larger clone turns up one base away.

TCRbeta CDR3 regions were amplified from genomic DNA by means of the immunoSEQ Assay, a bias-controlled multiplex PCR. Regarding the original processing steps: Within the assay, amplification of reference gene primers was used to estimate how many nucleated cells each sample contained. To quantify the absolute abundance of each unique TCRbeta CDR3 rearrangement, sequence reads were collapsed and filtered. Productive Simpson clonality was computed per sample as the square root of Simpson's diversity index over productive rearrangements. In its TCRdb copy, this immuneACCESS table keeps in-frame sequences only and misses some clones. Where compared with another copy, unresolved V genes explain less than half of these, and the others have no known cause. The D gene and trimming were derived from the DNA, and the V and J assignments and clone size from that table. The sample yields around 89,000 clones; about 89% were counted once. Clones ranked in the top ten supply approximately 9.3% of the sample.

The sequencing sample was made of peripheral blood. This TCR was sampled from a man aged 45-60 years with acute or convalescent COVID-19. This sequence uses TRBV7-2 and TRBJ2-7; the D gene assignment is ambiguous. The CDR3 protein sequence reads: CASSLFSYEQYF. The DNA is TGTGCCAGCAGCTTATTTAGCTACGAGCAGTACTTC.